The source of this T cell receptor (beta chain) is a study of blood T cell repertoires in COVID-19. About the research overall: The analysed material was cDNA or gDNA that came from T cells, B-cell-depleted T cells, or PBMCs.

The protocol was immunoSEQ multiplex PCR, while the TCRdb copy is restricted to in-frame clones and leaves out a portion. In the table there are under 200,000 clones, roughly 80% of which are singletons. The germline CDR1 and CDR2 sequences are SEHNR and FQNEAQ (reference sequence). The CDR3 loop spans 16 amino acids. V lost 3 bases, J lost 4 bases, and 3 bases stayed unmatched. The specimen sequenced was peripheral blood. The rearrangement joins TRBV7-9 to TRBJ2-2; 12 nucleotides match TRBD1. This sequence was found in a man in his sixties with COVID-19, enrolled during active disease. CDR3 amino acids: CASSLGQGAPTGELFF. Written as DNA, the CDR3 is TGTGCCAGCAGCTTGGGACAGGGGGCGCCCACCGGGGAGCTGTTTTTT.